The 19 T cell receptor beta chains below all came from one sample that was sequenced in a study of Ad26.COV2.S vaccination and SARS-CoV-2 variants. Only in-frame clones appear in the TCRdb table, and some are missing; sequencing was by immunoSEQ multiplex PCR. There are about 440,000 clones in the sample; less than 95% occur only once, and approximately 4.3% lies in the top ten. Treatment here: 15 to 20 received Ad26.COV2.S at low or high dose, single or two shots; five or six received placebo; per-sample allocation not given. The investigators took samples on day 63 after the first vaccine or placebo injection. The sequenced sample was peripheral blood, obtained in a trial of Ad26.COV2.S vaccine versus placebo. These TCRs come from a person aged 18-65 years who received the Ad26.COV2.S COVID-19 vaccine or a placebo.

J is TRBJ2-4 and V is TRBV5-1; 8 bases are shared with TRBD1. CDR1 and CDR2 (germline): SGHRS, YFSETQ. The CDR3 runs 15 residues. J gave up 2 bases and V 4 bases, and 5 bases lay outside the gene matches. The CDR3 is CASSQDRATKNIQYF. The CDR3 coding sequence is TGCGCCAGCAGCCAGGACAGGGCGACCAAAAACATTCAGTACTTC.

The chain recombines TRBV5-5 with TRBJ1-6; D remains ambiguous. Trimming removed 3 bases from V and 0 bases from J, with 16 bases in between. The germline gives CDR1 SGHKS, CDR2 YYEKEE (reference sequence). CDR3 size: 18 residues. CDR3 amino acids: CASSSARQPTSYNSPLHF. Here the CDR3 DNA reads TGTGCCAGCAGCTCCGCGAGGCAGCCGACCTCCTATAATTCACCCCTCCACTTT.

V gene TRBV19 combines with J gene TRBJ2-3; possibly TRBD1 or TRBD2 for D (5 bases each). The CDR3 is 18 amino acids. Trimming stripped 3 bases from V and 0 bases from J, with 19 bases between. CDR1 is LNHDA, CDR2 SQIVND, per germline (reference sequence). For the CDR3, the DNA is TGTGCCAGTAGTATTTCGGGGACGTGGGGAACTAGCACAGATACGCAGTATTTT. This gives the protein CASSISGTWGTSTDTQYF.

The V call is TRBV5-1, the J call TRBJ2-7, with 8 nucleotides matching TRBD1. J lost 2 bases, V lost 3 bases, and 22 bases had no gene match. This CDR3 comprises 20 residues. Germline lookup yields CDR1 SGHRS and CDR2 YFSETQ. CDR3 amino acids: CASSWSRRLAGQGRTYEQYF. CDR3 nucleotides: TGCGCCAGCAGCTGGTCCCGTCGTCTCGCCGGACAGGGACGAACCTACGAGCAGTACTTC.

The genes are TRBV27 and TRBJ2-5; D may be TRBD2 (6 bases). V lost 6 bases, J lost 2 bases, and 16 bases lay in between. This CDR3 spans 15 amino acids. Germline V CDR1 and CDR2: MNHEY, SMNVEV (reference sequence). CDR3 bases: TGTGCCAGCAGGTCCCAGGGAGGTTTTCAAGAGACCCAGTACTTC. Its protein product is CASRSQGGFQETQYF.

V usage is TRBV4-3 and J usage is TRBJ2-3; 8 nucleotides align to TRBD1. With 0 bases clipped from V and 4 bases from J, the junction kept 15 bases outside the gene matches. The germline gives CDR1 LGHNA, CDR2 YSLEER. The CDR3 length is 19 residues. The CDR3 loop reads CASSQEGNNRQGRPDTQYF. DNA for the CDR3: TGCGCCAGCAGCCAAGAGGGAAATAACCGACAGGGGAGGCCAGATACGCAGTATTTT.

The chain couples TRBV7-2 to TRBJ2-5, with D uncertain. The CDR3 covers 14 residues. Germline values: CDR1 SGHTA, CDR2 FQGNSA. V lost 0 bases and J lost 3, with 8 bases in between. As DNA, the CDR3 is TGTGCCAGCAGCTTAGCTAGCAGAGAAGAGACCCAGTACTTC. This gives the protein CASSLASREETQYF.

This clone showed up just once. The J gene is TRBJ1-6, the V gene TRBV14; no clear D. The V end lost 4 bases, the J end lost 0 bases, and 10 bases lay between the germline ends. The CDR3 covers 16 residues. Germline assignment: CDR1 SGHDN and CDR2 FVKESK. The DNA for the CDR3 is TGTGCCAGCAGCCGAAGAGAGAGCTCCTATAATTCACCCCTCCACTTT. This translates into CASSRRESSYNSPLHF. The full variable domain, with the rest looked up from reference TRBV14 and TRBJ1-6, is EAGVTQFPSHSVIEKGQTVTLRCDPISGHDNLYWYRRVMGKEIKFLLHFVKESKQDESGMPNNRFLAERTGGTYSTLKVQPAELEDSGVYFCASSRRESSYNSPLHFGNGTRLTVT.

This clone was picked up one time. The rearrangement uses TRBV6-6 and TRBJ2-7; TRBD1 is a possible D gene (6 bases). The V end lost 2 bases, the J end lost 3 bases, and 11 bases lay between the germline ends. The CDR3 totals 14 residues. Germline-derived CDR1 and CDR2 are MNHNY and SVGAGI (reference sequence). CDR3 sequence (DNA): TGTGCCAGCAGTTACCAGGGGCGGATCTACGAGCAGTACTTC. The encoded protein is CASSYQGRIYEQYF.

This chain uses TRBV27 with TRBJ2-3, with a possible D match to TRBD1 (6 bases). The CDR3 has 15 amino acids. The V and J ends lost 6 bases and 2 bases respectively, with 15 bases between them. Germline loops: CDR1 MNHEY, CDR2 SMNVEV (reference sequence). CDR3 DNA: TGTGCCAGCAGCCAAACAGGGTTCCTCACAGATACGCAGTATTTT. This gives the protein CASSQTGFLTDTQYF.

This clone was observed a single time. The gene calls are TRBV19 and TRBJ2-3, with 10 bases identical to TRBD2. Germline V gene sequence: CDR1 LNHDA, CDR2 SQIVND (reference sequence). With V trimmed by 3 bases and J by 6 bases, 6 bases remained unmatched. This CDR3 spans 15 amino acids. In DNA form, the CDR3 reads TGTGCCAGTAGTATCATAGCGGGAGGACGGGATACGCAGTATTTT. It yields the protein CASSIIAGGRDTQYF. Full variable domain (missing parts from reference TRBV19 and TRBJ2-3): DGGITQSPKYLFRKEGQNVTLSCEQNLNHDAMYWYRQDPGQGLRLIYYSQIVNDFQKGDIAEGYSVSREKKESFPLTVTSAQKNPTAFYLCASSIIAGGRDTQYFGPGTRLTVL.

V usage is TRBV11-1 and J usage is TRBJ2-7; D gene unclear. Between the trimmed V and J ends, which lost 1 base and 3 bases, there was a span of 13 bases. The length of the CDR3 is 15 residues. From germline, CDR1 is SGHAT and CDR2 FQDESV (reference sequence). CDR3 residues: CASSLEVTAYYEQYF. The CDR3 DNA is TGTGCCAGCAGCTTAGAGGTCACCGCATACTACGAGCAGTACTTC.

The V gene is TRBV4-3, the J gene TRBJ2-7; 9 nucleotides match TRBD2. With V trimmed by 1 base and J by 4 bases, 14 bases remained unmatched. CDR1 is LGHNA and CDR2 is YSLEER in the germline V gene. CDR3 size: 18 residues. The CDR3 DNA sequence: TGCGCCAGCAGCCAAGGGGGCCCCCAGTCTAGCGGGGCTTACGAGCAGTACTTC. This codes for CASSQGGPQSSGAYEQYF.

This clone was detected once. The CDR3 region is CASSLEGLAGVRNEQFF. In DNA form, the CDR3 reads TGTGCCAGCAGCTTGGAAGGGCTAGCGGGAGTAAGGAATGAGCAGTTCTTC. This chain joins TRBV5-4 and TRBJ2-1; 10 nucleotides match TRBD2. The CDR3 is made up of 17 amino acids. J gave up 7 bases and V 0 bases, and 10 bases lay outside the gene matches. Per the germline V gene, CDR1 is SGHNT and CDR2 is YYREEE (reference sequence).

The genes are TRBV28 and TRBJ2-2; a possible D gene is TRBD2 (6 bases). Trimming took off 3 bases at V and 4 bases at J, with 21 bases between the two ends. This CDR3 has 18 residues. The germline V gene has CDR1 MDHEN and CDR2 SYDVKM. CDR3 nucleotide sequence: TGTGCCAGCAGTTTCTCCTGGGACTCTCCCGACGCCACCGGGGAGCTGTTTTTT. This translates into CASSFSWDSPDATGELFF.

This CDR3 is CASSGRPPKDTGELFF. CDR3 coding DNA: TGTGCCAGCAGTGGACGGCCTCCTAAGGACACCGGGGAGCTGTTTTTT. The rearrangement joins TRBV6-1 to TRBJ2-2; D uncertain. The germline V and J ends were trimmed by 4 bases and 3 bases, with 15 bases remaining between them. This CDR3 spans 16 amino acids. CDR1 and CDR2 from the germline V gene are MNHNS and SASEGT.

The V gene is TRBV19, the J gene TRBJ2-5; no firm D call. Trimming pared 1 base from V and 4 bases from J, leaving 10 bases between. The CDR3 has 14 amino acids. Germline values: CDR1 LNHDA, CDR2 SQIVND (reference sequence). In DNA, the CDR3 is TGTGCCAGTAGTATAGGGGATAGCTTAGAGACCCAGTACTTC. It yields the protein CASSIGDSLETQYF.

A few counts support this clone. The chain recombines TRBV6-5 with TRBJ2-1; D might be TRBD1 (5 bases). The CDR3 totals 15 residues. V gave up 5 bases and J gave up 0 bases, with 11 bases separating them. CDR1 and CDR2 (germline): MNHEY, SVGAGI. In nucleotides, the CDR3 is TGTGCCAGCAGTACCCGACAGAGCTCCTACAATGAGCAGTTCTTC. Translated: CASSTRQSSYNEQFF.

The V gene is TRBV5-1, the J gene TRBJ2-7, with 13 bases identical to TRBD2. The CDR3 contains 15 residues. The V segment lost 2 bases and the J segment 3 bases; nucleotides outside the gene matches: 2. In germline, CDR1 is SGHRS, CDR2 YFSETQ. In nucleotides, the CDR3 is TGCGCCAGCAGCTTAGGGACTAGCGGGATCTACGAGCAGTACTTC. It encodes CASSLGTSGIYEQYF.